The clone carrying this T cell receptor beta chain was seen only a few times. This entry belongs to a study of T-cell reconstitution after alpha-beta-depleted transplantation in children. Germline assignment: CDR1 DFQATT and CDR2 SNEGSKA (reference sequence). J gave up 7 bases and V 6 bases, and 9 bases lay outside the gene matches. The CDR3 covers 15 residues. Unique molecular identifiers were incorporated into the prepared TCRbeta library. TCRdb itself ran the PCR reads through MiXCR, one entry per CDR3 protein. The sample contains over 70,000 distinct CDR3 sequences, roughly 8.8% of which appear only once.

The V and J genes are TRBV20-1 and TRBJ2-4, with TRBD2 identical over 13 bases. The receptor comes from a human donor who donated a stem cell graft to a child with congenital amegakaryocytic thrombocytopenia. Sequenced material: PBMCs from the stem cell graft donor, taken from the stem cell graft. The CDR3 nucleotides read TGCAGTGCAATCGGACTAGCGGGGGCGAGGAACATTCAGTACTTC. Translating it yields CSAIGLAGARNIQYF.